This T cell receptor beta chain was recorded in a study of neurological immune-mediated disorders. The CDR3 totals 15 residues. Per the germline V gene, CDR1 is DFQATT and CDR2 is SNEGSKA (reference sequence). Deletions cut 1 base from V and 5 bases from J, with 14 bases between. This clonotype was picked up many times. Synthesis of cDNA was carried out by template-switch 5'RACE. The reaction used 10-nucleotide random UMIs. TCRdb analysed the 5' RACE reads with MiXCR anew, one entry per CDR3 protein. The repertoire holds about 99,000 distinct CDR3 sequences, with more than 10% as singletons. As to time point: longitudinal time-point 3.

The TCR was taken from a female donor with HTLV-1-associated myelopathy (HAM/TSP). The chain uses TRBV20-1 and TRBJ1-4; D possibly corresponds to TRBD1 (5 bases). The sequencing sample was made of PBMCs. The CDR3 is CSARGWGVENEKLFF. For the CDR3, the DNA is TGCAGTGCTAGAGGCTGGGGGGTGGAGAATGAAAAACTGTTTTTT.